This T cell receptor (beta chain) was sequenced in a study of neurological immune-mediated disorders. Study at large: Secondary progressive cases numbered 3 among the approximately 35 multiple sclerosis patients, while the other 31 were relapsing-remitting.

V lost 3 bases, J lost 5 bases, and 5 bases stayed unmatched. The CDR3 extends over 14 amino acids. Germline V gene lookup returns CDR1 KGHSH and CDR2 LQKENI. Synthesis of cDNA was performed by 5'RACE using 10-nucleotide random UMIs. Each CDR3 protein gets one entry after TCRdb re-called the 5' RACE reads with MiXCR. The sample has 65,000 to 90,000 distinct CDR3 sequences; 2.5% to 4% are singletons. Many counts were recorded for this clonotype. This clonotype originated in a woman aged 50 to 65 with multiple sclerosis. Sequenced material: PBMCs. This chain uses TRBV18 with TRBJ1-1, with TRBD1 matching 8 bases. CDR3 sequence: CASSPDRGTTEAFF. The DNA of the CDR3 is TGTGCCAGCTCACCCGACAGGGGAACTACTGAAGCTTTCTTT.